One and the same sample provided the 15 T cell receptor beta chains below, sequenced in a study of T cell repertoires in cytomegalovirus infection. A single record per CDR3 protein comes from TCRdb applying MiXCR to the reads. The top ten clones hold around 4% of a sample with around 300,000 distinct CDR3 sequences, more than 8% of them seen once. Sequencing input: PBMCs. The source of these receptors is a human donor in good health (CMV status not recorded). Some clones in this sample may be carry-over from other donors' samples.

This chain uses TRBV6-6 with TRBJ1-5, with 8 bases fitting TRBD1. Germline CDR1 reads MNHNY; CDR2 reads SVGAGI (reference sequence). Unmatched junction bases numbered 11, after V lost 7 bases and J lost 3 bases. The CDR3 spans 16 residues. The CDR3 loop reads CASILGPDRANQPQHF. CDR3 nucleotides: TGTGCCAGCATCCTAGGCCCGGACAGGGCCAATCAGCCCCAGCATTTT.

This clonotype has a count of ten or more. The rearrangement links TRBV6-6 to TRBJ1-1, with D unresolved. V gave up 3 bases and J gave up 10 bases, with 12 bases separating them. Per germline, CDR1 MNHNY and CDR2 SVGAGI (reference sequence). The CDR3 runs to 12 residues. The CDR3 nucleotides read TGTGCCAGCAGTTATTCCACGATGGCAGCTTTCTTT. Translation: CASSYSTMAAFF.

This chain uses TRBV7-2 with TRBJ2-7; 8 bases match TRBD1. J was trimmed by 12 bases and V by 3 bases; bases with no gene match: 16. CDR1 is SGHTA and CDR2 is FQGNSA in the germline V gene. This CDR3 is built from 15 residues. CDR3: CASSFDGTGPWDLYF. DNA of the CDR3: TGTGCCAGCAGCTTCGATGGGACAGGCCCTTGGGATCTGTACTTC.

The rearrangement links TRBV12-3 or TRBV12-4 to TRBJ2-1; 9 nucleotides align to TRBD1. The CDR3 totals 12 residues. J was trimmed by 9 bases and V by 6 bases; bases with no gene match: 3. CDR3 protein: CASSRTGVEQFF. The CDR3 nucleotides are TGTGCCAGCAGCCGGACAGGGGTTGAGCAGTTCTTC.

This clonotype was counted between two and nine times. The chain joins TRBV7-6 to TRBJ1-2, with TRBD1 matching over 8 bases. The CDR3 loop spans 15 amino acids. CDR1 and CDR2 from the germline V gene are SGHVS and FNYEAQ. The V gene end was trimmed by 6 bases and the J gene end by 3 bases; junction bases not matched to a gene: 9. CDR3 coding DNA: TGTGCCAGCAGTACCCCCAGGGGGCTGGACTATGGCTACACCTTC. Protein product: CASSTPRGLDYGYTF.

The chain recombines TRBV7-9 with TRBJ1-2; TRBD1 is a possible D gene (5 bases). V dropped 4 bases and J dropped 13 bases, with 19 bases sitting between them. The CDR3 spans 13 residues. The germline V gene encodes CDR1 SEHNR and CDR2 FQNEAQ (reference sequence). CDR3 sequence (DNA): TGTGCCAGCAGCTCCCGGGACGGGCTAATTGGCACCTTC. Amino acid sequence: CASSSRDGLIGTF.

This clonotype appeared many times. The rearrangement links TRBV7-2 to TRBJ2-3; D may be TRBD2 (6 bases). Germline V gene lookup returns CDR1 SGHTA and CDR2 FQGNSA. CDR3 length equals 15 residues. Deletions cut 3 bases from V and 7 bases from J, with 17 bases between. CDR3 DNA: TGTGCCAGCAGCTTTCCGGGACTCCTATCTTATACGCAGTATTTT. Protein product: CASSFPGLLSYTQYF.

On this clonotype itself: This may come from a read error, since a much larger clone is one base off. In nucleotides, the CDR3 is TGTGTCAGCACCGCTAGCACAGGTTTGGTTAATGAGCAGTTCTTC. Its protein is CVSTASTGLVNEQFF. The chain links TRBV12-3 or TRBV12-4 to TRBJ2-1; D is possibly TRBD1 or TRBD2 (5 bases each). The CDR3 consists of 15 residues.

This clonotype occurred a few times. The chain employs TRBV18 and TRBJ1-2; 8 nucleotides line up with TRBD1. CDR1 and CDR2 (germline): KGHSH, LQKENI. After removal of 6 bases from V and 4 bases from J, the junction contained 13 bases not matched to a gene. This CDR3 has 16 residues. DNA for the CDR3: TGTGCCAGCTCCCAGAGTACGCAGGGGGCCAGCTATGGCTACACCTTC. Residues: CASSQSTQGASYGYTF.

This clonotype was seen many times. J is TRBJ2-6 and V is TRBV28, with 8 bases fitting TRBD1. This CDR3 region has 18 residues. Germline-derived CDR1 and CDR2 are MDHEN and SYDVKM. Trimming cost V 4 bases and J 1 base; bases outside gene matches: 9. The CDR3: CASSSHLGTGSGANVLTF. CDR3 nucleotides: TGTGCCAGCAGTTCCCACCTGGGGACAGGTTCTGGGGCCAACGTCCTGACTTTC.

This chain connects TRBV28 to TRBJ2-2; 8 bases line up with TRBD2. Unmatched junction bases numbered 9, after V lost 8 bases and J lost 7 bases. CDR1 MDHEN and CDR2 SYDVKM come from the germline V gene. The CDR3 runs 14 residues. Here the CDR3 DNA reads TGTGCCAGCCTCCCGTCCGGGGGGGGCGGGGAGCTGTTTTTT. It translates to CASLPSGGGGELFF.

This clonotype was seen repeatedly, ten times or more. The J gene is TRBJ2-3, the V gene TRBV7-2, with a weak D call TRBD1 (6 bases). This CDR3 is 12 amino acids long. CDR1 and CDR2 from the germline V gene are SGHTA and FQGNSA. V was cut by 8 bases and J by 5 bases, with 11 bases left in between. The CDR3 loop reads CASGQFGDTQYF. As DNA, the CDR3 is TGTGCCAGCGGACAGTTCGGAGATACGCAGTATTTT. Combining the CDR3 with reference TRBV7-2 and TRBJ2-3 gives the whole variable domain GAGVSQSPSNKVTEKGKDVELRCDPISGHTALYWYRQSLGQGLEFLIYFQGNSAPDKSGLPSDRFSAERTGGSVSTLTIQRTQQEDSAVYLCASGQFGDTQYFGPGTRLTVL.

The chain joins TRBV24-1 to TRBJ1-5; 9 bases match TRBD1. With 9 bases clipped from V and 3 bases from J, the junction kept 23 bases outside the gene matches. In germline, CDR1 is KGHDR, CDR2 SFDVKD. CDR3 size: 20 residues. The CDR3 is CATQHGRQGGNNVHNQPQHF. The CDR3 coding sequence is TGTGCCACCCAACACGGCAGACAGGGGGGGAATAACGTACACAATCAGCCCCAGCATTTT.

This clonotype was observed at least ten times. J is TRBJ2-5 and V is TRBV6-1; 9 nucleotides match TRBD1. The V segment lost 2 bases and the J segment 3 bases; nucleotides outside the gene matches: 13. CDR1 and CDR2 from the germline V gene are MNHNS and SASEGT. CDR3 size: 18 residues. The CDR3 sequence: CASSEWGTGSLTKETQYF. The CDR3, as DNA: TGTGCCAGCAGTGAATGGGGGACAGGGAGCCTGACCAAAGAGACCCAGTACTTC.

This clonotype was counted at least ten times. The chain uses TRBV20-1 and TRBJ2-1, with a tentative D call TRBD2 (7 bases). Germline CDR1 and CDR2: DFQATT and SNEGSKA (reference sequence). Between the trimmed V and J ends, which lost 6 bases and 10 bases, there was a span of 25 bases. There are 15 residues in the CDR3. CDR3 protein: CSAVSRGKGGGEQFF. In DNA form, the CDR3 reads TGCAGTGCCGTCTCTCGGGGGAAAGGGGGGGGGGAGCAGTTCTTC.